The source of this T cell receptor beta chain is a study of liver allograft versus peripheral blood T cells. Study in general: What was compared were the T cell receptor repertoires in transplanted livers and those in the peripheral blood of recipients.

The CDR3 extends over 15 amino acids. CDR1 and CDR2 from the germline V gene are DFQATT and SNEGSKA (reference sequence). Study observations and caveats: Reportedly, the T cell receptor repertoires inside liver allografts were not the same as those in peripheral blood.

TCRdb re-called the reads with MiXCR, one entry per CDR3 protein. This table has fewer than 9,500 distinct CDR3 sequences, around 15% appearing once. Details on this clonotype: Its antigen is unknown.

The genes are TRBV20-1 and TRBJ1-5; a possible D gene is TRBD1 (5 bases). This TCR came from a human patient who had a liver transplant. Some of the T cells may derive from the graft donor. The DNA for the CDR3 is TGCAGCGCCACGTTGGGGGGGGGGTCCAATCAGCCCCAGCATTTT. Translated: CSATLGGGSNQPQHF.